These 21 T cell receptor beta chains came from one sample sequenced in a study of cytomegalovirus exposure and HLA in healthy donors. A multiplex PCR was run with 60 Vbeta primers and 13 Jbeta primers. The protocol was immunoSEQ multiplex PCR, while the TCRdb copy is restricted to in-frame clones and leaves out a portion. The sample records 170,000 or so clones, about four fifths being singletons. Sequencing was done on a sample of PBMCs. These receptors all come from a man aged 25 to 45 in good health and CMV-seropositive.

The chain carries TRBV11-2 and TRBJ2-2; 9 bases map to TRBD1. V dropped 3 bases and J dropped 9; count of bases not matched to a gene: 8. The CDR3 consists of 15 residues. CDR1 and CDR2 (germline): SGHAT, FQNNGV. Here the CDR3 reads CASSFGQGFSRELFF. For the CDR3, the DNA is TGTGCCAGCAGCTTTGGACAGGGGTTTTCCCGGGAGCTGTTTTTT.

This clone has only one observation. The chain joins TRBV2 to TRBJ2-1, with TRBD1 as a possible D gene (7 bases). From germline, CDR1 is SNHLY and CDR2 FYNNEI. Deletions cut 5 bases from V and 9 bases from J, with 11 bases between. The CDR3 has 12 amino acids. For the CDR3, the DNA is TGTGCCAGCAGTTCAGGGGGAGGTGAGCAGTTCTTC. Its translation: CASSSGGGEQFF.

This clone has just a few counts. J is TRBJ2-5 and V is TRBV6-1, with 8 bases identical to TRBD2. V dropped 5 bases and J dropped 5; count of bases not matched to a gene: 7. Germline CDR1 reads MNHNS; CDR2 reads SASEGT. This CDR3 contains 14 residues. The CDR3 loop is CASSLGVAGETQYF. DNA for the CDR3: TGTGCCAGCAGTCTGGGAGTAGCGGGGGAGACCCAGTACTTC.

This sequence joins TRBV18 and TRBJ2-7; D possibly corresponds to TRBD1 (6 bases). Germline V lookup: CDR1 KGHSH, CDR2 LQKENI. Between the trimmed V and J ends, which lost 3 bases and 0 bases, there was a span of 12 bases. The CDR3 loop spans 15 amino acids. Here the CDR3 DNA reads TGTGCCAGCTCACCGGGATTGACAGGCTCCTACGAGCAGTACTTC. It is translated as CASSPGLTGSYEQYF.

V is TRBV5-8 and J is TRBJ2-7, with D perhaps TRBD1 (5 bases). The germline gives CDR1 SGHTS, CDR2 YDEGEE. V lost 3 bases to trimming and J lost 4 bases, with 8 bases between them. This CDR3 has 12 residues. The CDR3 DNA sequence: TGTGCCAGCAGCTCGGACATATACGAGCAGTACTTC. Translating it yields CASSSDIYEQYF.

The sample holds one count of this clone. V and J are TRBV18 and TRBJ1-5; tentative D call: TRBD1 (6 bases). V was pared by 3 bases and J by 3 bases, with 15 bases between. Germline-derived CDR1 and CDR2 are KGHSH and LQKENI. CDR3 length: 16 amino acids. CDR3 coding DNA: TGTGCCAGCTCACCGGACAGACCTAACAACAATCAGCCCCAGCATTTT. Translating gives CASSPDRPNNNQPQHF.

The chain joins TRBV2 to TRBJ2-1, with D possibly TRBD2 on 6 matching bases. There are 16 residues in the CDR3. The V and J ends lost 5 bases and 2 bases respectively, with 16 bases between them. Per the germline V gene, CDR1 is SNHLY and CDR2 is FYNNEI. The chain's CDR3 is CASSPRSGGAYNEQFF. CDR3 bases: TGTGCCAGCAGTCCCAGATCGGGCGGGGCCTACAATGAGCAGTTCTTC.

This clone was seen once. The chain uses TRBV5-1 and TRBJ2-7, with 7 bases lining up with TRBD2. Germline V gene lookup returns CDR1 SGHRS and CDR2 YFSETQ. Trimming took 1 base from V and 2 from J; bases not matched to a gene: 15. CDR3 length: 18 residues. CDR3 in DNA: TGCGCCAGCAGCTTGACGCGGGAGACACTCGGCCATGCCTACGAGCAGTACTTC. Translated, it gives CASSLTRETLGHAYEQYF.

The CDR3 loop is CASSSTGYEQYF. As DNA, the CDR3 is TGTGCCAGCAGTTCTACAGGGTACGAGCAGTACTTC. The rearrangement uses TRBV6-6 and TRBJ2-7, with D possibly matching TRBD1 (6 bases). The CDR3 spans 12 residues. The ends were cut back, 4 bases at V and 4 bases at J, with 8 bases in the middle. From germline, CDR1 is MNHNY and CDR2 SVGAGI (reference sequence).

The chain combines TRBV25-1 with TRBJ2-1; D is unresolved. V was pared by 2 bases and J by 4 bases, with 6 bases between. CDR1 MGHDK and CDR2 SYGVNS come from the germline V gene. The length of the CDR3 is 13 residues. The CDR3 reads CASSEHKYNEQFF. DNA for the CDR3: TGTGCCAGCAGTGAACACAAGTACAATGAGCAGTTCTTC.

The rearrangement uses TRBV4-3 and TRBJ1-2; D is perhaps TRBD1 (6 bases). Germline CDR1 is LGHNA and CDR2 is YSLEER. The CDR3 sequence is 13 residues long. V lost 4 bases, J lost 5 bases, and 11 bases lay in between. CDR3 DNA: TGCGCCAGCAGCCCGCGGACAGCTTATGGCTACACCTTC. Translating gives CASSPRTAYGYTF.

V is TRBV7-2 and J is TRBJ2-2, with 10 bases identical to TRBD2. The CDR3 runs 16 residues. Germline assignment: CDR1 SGHTA and CDR2 FQGNSA. The ends lost 5 bases at V and 6 bases at J; junction bases unmatched: 9. CDR3 in DNA: TGTGCCAGCAGCCCCCCAGCGGGAGGGCCCCCCGGGGAGCTGTTTTTT. Protein product: CASSPPAGGPPGELFF. Looking up the rest from reference TRBV7-2 and TRBJ2-2 gives the full variable domain: GAGVSQSPSNKVTEKGKDVELRCDPISGHTALYWYRQSLGQGLEFLIYFQGNSAPDKSGLPSDRFSAERTGGSVSTLTIQRTQQEDSAVYLCASSPPAGGPPGELFFGEGSRLTVL.

The rearrangement uses TRBV29-1 and TRBJ2-7, with 9 bases matching TRBD1. This CDR3 spans 13 amino acids. V lost 6 bases and J lost 4; bases outside the gene matches: 7. The V gene's germline CDR1 is SQVTM and CDR2 ANQGSEA. CDR3 sequence (DNA): TGCAGCGTCGAGGGACAGGGTAAATACGAGCAGTACTTC. Amino acids: CSVEGQGKYEQYF.

Notes on this clone: At one end the junction does not follow the germline gene, possibly because of a read error. The V call is TRBV28, the J call TRBJ1-3; D gene ambiguous. CDR1 MDHEN and CDR2 SYDVKM come from the germline V gene. This CDR3 contains 13 residues. The CDR3, as DNA: TGTGCCAGCAGTGCAGGACCGGGAAGCACCATATATTTT. Translation gives CASSAGPGSTIYF.

The V gene is TRBV19, the J gene TRBJ2-1; tentative D call: TRBD1 (5 bases). Per germline, CDR1 LNHDA and CDR2 SQIVND (reference sequence). The CDR3 extends over 15 amino acids. Trimming stripped 3 bases from V and 0 bases from J, with 9 bases between. The CDR3 loop is CASSIVGRSYNEQFF. DNA of the CDR3: TGTGCCAGTAGTATTGTGGGGCGCTCCTACAATGAGCAGTTCTTC.

This clone turned up a few times. CDR3 in amino acids: CASSLFYQRGDTQYF. CDR3 in DNA: TGTGCCAGCAGCTTATTCTACCAGCGGGGGGATACGCAGTATTTT. V usage is TRBV7-2 and J usage is TRBJ2-3; 8 nucleotides align to TRBD2. There are 15 residues in the CDR3. J lost 6 bases, V lost 2 bases, and 7 bases had no gene match. In germline, CDR1 is SGHTA, CDR2 FQGNSA.

The chain recombines TRBV5-4 with TRBJ2-1; TRBD2 matches at 10 bases. CDR3 length: 18 residues. Germline loops: CDR1 SGHNT, CDR2 YYREEE (reference sequence). V shed 1 base and J 0 bases; nucleotides not matched to a gene: 7. This CDR3 is CASSLQRGGGSSYNEQFF. As DNA, the CDR3 is TGTGCCAGCAGCTTGCAGCGGGGGGGTGGGAGCTCCTACAATGAGCAGTTCTTC.

The rearrangement links TRBV12-5 to TRBJ1-6; D is possibly TRBD1 (5 bases). Germline CDR1 is LGHNT and CDR2 is FRNRAP. V was clipped by 1 base and J by 10 bases, with 8 bases between them. There are 13 residues in the CDR3. The CDR3 is CASGLEGRSPLHF. The DNA of the CDR3 is TGTGCTAGTGGTTTGGAGGGGCGGTCACCCCTCCACTTT.

The chain carries TRBV7-8 and TRBJ2-5; TRBD2 might be the D (6 bases). The V and J ends lost 7 bases and 2 bases respectively, with 14 bases between them. The germline V gene has CDR1 SGHVS and CDR2 FQNEAQ. The CDR3 spans 14 residues. The CDR3 DNA follows: TGTGCCAGCATCCCCGGGGCGGGACAAGAGACCCAGTACTTC. It translates to CASIPGAGQETQYF.

The chain couples TRBV11-2 to TRBJ1-4; 10 bases line up with TRBD1. The V gene's germline CDR1 is SGHAT and CDR2 FQNNGV. J lost 8 bases, V lost 5 bases, and 14 bases had no gene match. The CDR3 contains 17 residues. CDR3: CASSLGTGEWIREKLFF. Here the CDR3 DNA reads TGTGCCAGCAGCCTCGGGACAGGGGAATGGATAAGAGAAAAACTGTTTTTT.

The chain carries TRBV6-1 and TRBJ2-2; 10 bases are shared with TRBD2. V shed 4 bases, J shed 5 bases, and the junction held 7 bases outside the gene matches. The CDR3 runs to 16 residues. Germline V CDR1 and CDR2: MNHNS, SASEGT. The CDR3 DNA follows: TGTGCCAGCAGTGGGGTAGCGGGAGGCGGAACCGGGGAGCTGTTTTTT. As protein: CASSGVAGGGTGELFF.